This record looks at one T cell receptor beta chain sequence and its context. Per the germline V gene, CDR1 is SGHTA and CDR2 is FQGNSA. This CDR3 comprises 14 residues. V was cut by 7 bases and J by 0 bases, with 12 bases left in between. These data belong to a study of T cells in tumors after PD-1 blockade. Study details: Patients had no prior checkpoint blockade, systemic immunosuppressants, or anti-cancer therapy within 4 weeks. Peripheral blood samples averaged 36,536 unique clonotypes and 113,528 templates. Treatment was either pembrolizumab 200 mg every 3 weeks or cemiplimab 350 mg every 2 weeks. During anti-PD-1 treatment, some patients continued daily vismodegib 150 mg.

Profiling relied on immunoSEQ multiplex PCR, and the TCRdb table lists in-frame clones only, not all of them. The table shows 50,000 to 75,000 clones, with around 72% occurring only once. Sequenced material: PBMCs, taken after anti-PD-1 treatment. The chain joins TRBV7-2 to TRBJ2-5, with D unresolved. This receptor was obtained from a human donor with basal cell carcinoma. CDR3 coding DNA: TGTGCCAGCACCGCGAGAACGTACCAAGAGACCCAGTACTTC. Its protein is CASTARTYQETQYF.